This T cell receptor (beta chain) was obtained from a study of T cell clonality in common variable immunodeficiency. This clone appeared many times. Its antigen is unidentified. The CDR3 end is not reached by the read, which stops 3 residues before it; the germline J gene fills it in. Trimming left V 0 bases short and J 2 bases short, with 10 bases between. Germline assignment: CDR1 MGHRA and CDR2 YSYEKL. The CDR3 totals 15 residues. Study-level results: Fewer deletions and N-nucleotide insertions were reportedly seen in common variable immunodeficiency TCR beta sequences.

The repertoire was sequenced with immunoSEQ multiplex PCR; TCRdb's copy has only in-frame clones and lacks some. The profile covers just over 20,000 clones, none occurring a single time. Heparinized whole blood, about 4.5 to 9 ml, came from each donor. The sample consisted of peripheral blood mononuclear cells. The receptor was derived from a human donor with common variable immunodeficiency. The V and J genes are TRBV4-1 and TRBJ1-2; D not resolved. This chain's CDR3 is CASSQEAGENYGYTF. CDR3 DNA, as far as it was read: TGCGCCAGCAGCCAAGAGGCGGGCGAGAACTATGGC.